A selection of T cell receptor beta chains follows, all from one sample in a study of cytomegalovirus exposure and HLA in healthy donors. Generated by immunoSEQ multiplex PCR, the TCRdb table keeps only in-frame clones and is missing some. The sample carries more than 100,000 clones, about 87% recorded once. Sequenced input: PBMCs. Receptor source: a young woman in good health and CMV-seronegative. The CDR3 runs from the conserved cysteine through the conserved F or W. The D gene is left open where the match is weak. Size values are once, few and many counts, or a class for expanded clones, and some rows have none.

size	V	D	J	CDR3	DNA
-	TRBV4-3	-	TRBJ1-3	CASSHHSGNTIYF	TGCGCCAGCAGCCACCACTCTGGAAACACCATATATTTT
-	TRBV27	TRBD2	TRBJ2-1	CASSPGLAGGTINEQFF	TGTGCCAGCAGTCCGGGACTAGCGGGAGGAACCATCAATGAGCAGTTCTTC
-	TRBV27	-	TRBJ1-4	CASSLSAHTTVKLFF	TGTGCCAGCAGTTTAAGTGCACATACTACGGTAAAACTGTTTTTT
-	TRBV5-8	TRBD1	TRBJ2-6	CASSPDREWEIYGANVLTF	TGTGCCAGCAGCCCTGACAGGGAGTGGGAGATTTACGGGGCCAACGTCCTGACTTTC
-	TRBV9	TRBD2	TRBJ2-3	CASSMSGSRADTQYF	TGTGCCAGCAGCATGAGCGGGAGTCGGGCAGATACGCAGTATTTT
-	TRBV14	-	TRBJ2-5	CASSPTVYQETQYF	TGTGCCAGCAGCCCGACTGTCTACCAAGAGACCCAGTACTTC
-	TRBV20-1	-	TRBJ1-2	CSLYTNYGYTF	TGCAGTCTTTACACTAACTATGGCTACACCTTC
-	TRBV2	-	TRBJ1-5	CASSDWDTSIGSNQPQHF	TGTGCCAGCAGTGATTGGGACACCTCTATCGGAAGCAATCAGCCCCAGCATTTT
-	TRBV18	-	TRBJ2-5	CASSPTDQETQYF	TGTGCCAGCTCACCAACGGACCAAGAGACCCAGTACTTC
once	TRBV11-1	TRBD1	TRBJ1-2	CASSSRGNYGYTF	TGTGCCAGCAGCTCCAGGGGGAACTATGGCTACACCTTC
-	TRBV4-3	-	TRBJ2-1	CASSQDPGLGYNEQFF	TGCGCCAGCAGCCAAGATCCCGGACTCGGCTACAATGAGCAGTTCTTC
-	TRBV5-5	-	TRBJ2-5	CASRFRSEQETQYF	TGTGCCAGCAGGTTTAGGAGTGAACAAGAGACCCAGTACTTC
-	TRBV5-1	TRBD1	TRBJ1-2	CASSFTPGQGPGTGGYTF	TGCGCCAGCAGCTTTACCCCGGGACAGGGACCCGGTACCGGAGGCTACACCTTC
-	TRBV7-9	TRBD1	TRBJ2-5	CASSLPDRGWQETQYF	TGTGCCAGCAGCCTCCCGGACAGGGGTTGGCAAGAGACCCAGTACTTC
-	TRBV2	-	TRBJ1-1	CASRLPTGVGTEAFF	TGTGCCAGCAGGCTCCCTACAGGAGTGGGTACTGAAGCTTTCTTT
once	TRBV9	TRBD2	TRBJ2-3	CASSTEGDSGNRLDTQYF	TGTGCCAGCAGCACTGAGGGGGATAGCGGGAACCGTTTAGATACGCAGTATTTT
-	TRBV6-1	-	TRBJ1-2	CASSVRQDIYGYTF	TGTGCCAGCAGTGTCCGACAGGACATCTATGGCTACACCTTC
-	TRBV4-1	-	TRBJ2-6	CASSQDSSFGANVLTF	TGCGCCAGCAGCCAAGACTCGAGTTTTGGGGCCAACGTCCTGACTTTC
-	TRBV7-2	TRBD2	TRBJ2-7	CASSKSGTSYEQYF	TGTGCCAGCAGCAAAAGCGGGACCTCCTACGAGCAGTACTTC
-	TRBV19	TRBD1	TRBJ1-3	CASTYRGSGNTIYF	TGTGCCAGTACCTACAGGGGCTCTGGAAACACCATATATTTT
-	TRBV10-3	-	TRBJ1-1	CAIKLTGNTEAFF	TGTGCCATCAAATTGACAGGGAACACTGAAGCTTTCTTT
-	TRBV28	TRBD1	TRBJ2-3	CASTPSPGQGAPTDTQYF	TGTGCCAGCACCCCCTCTCCGGGACAGGGGGCGCCCACAGATACGCAGTATTTT
-	TRBV6-5	TRBD1	TRBJ2-1	CASSQRTGQNEQFF	TGTGCCAGCAGTCAGAGGACAGGGCAGAATGAGCAGTTCTTC
-	TRBV7-2	TRBD2	TRBJ2-2	CASSLVAGGRTGELFF	TGTGCCAGCAGCTTAGTAGCGGGAGGGCGGACCGGGGAGCTGTTTTTT
-	TRBV4-1	TRBD1	TRBJ1-1	CASSPFYSQGPRTLNTEAFF	TGCGCCAGCAGCCCTTTCTACTCACAGGGGCCGAGGACTTTGAACACTGAAGCTTTCTTT
-	TRBV4-1	-	TRBJ1-2	CASSHPGTRVWGYTF	TGCGCCAGCAGCCACCCCGGGACAAGGGTTTGGGGCTACACCTTC